The 22 T cell receptor beta chains below were found in one sample sequenced in a study of blood T cells in healthy people across ages. The second PCR ran roughly 6 to 12 cycles with a sample-barcoded 5' primer and J-beta primers. Using its own MiXCR run on the 5' RACE reads, TCRdb lists one record per CDR3 protein. Among hundreds of thousands of distinct CDR3 sequences listed, about 62% were seen once. The specimen was blood. These receptors were collected from a man aged 30 to 39 in good health.

As regards this clonotype: Since a much larger clone is just one base distant, this may be a read error. The chain has TRBV5-1 and TRBJ1-1; possible D gene TRBD1, 5 bases. Germline lookup yields CDR1 SGHRS and CDR2 YFSETQ. Trimming removed 4 bases from V and 2 bases from J, with 18 bases in between. This CDR3 has 16 residues. CDR3 nucleotides: TGCGCCAGCAGCGCACTACAACAGGACGTAAACACTGAAGCTTTCTTT. This translates into CASSALQQDVNTEAFF.

The gene calls are TRBV12-3 or TRBV12-4 and TRBJ1-1; D might be TRBD1 (6 bases). This CDR3 has 13 amino acids. Trimming removed 6 bases from V and 4 bases from J, with 12 bases in between. This CDR3 reads CASRLGGPTEAFF. The DNA for the CDR3 is TGTGCCAGCAGGCTGGGGGGCCCCACTGAAGCTTTCTTT.

The chain couples TRBV7-2 to TRBJ2-5; D is perhaps TRBD1 (5 bases). The CDR3 has 15 amino acids. The V end was cut by 8 bases, the J end by 7 bases, with 23 bases between. The germline V gene has CDR1 SGHTA and CDR2 FQGNSA. CDR3 in amino acids: CASLPTASHKGTQYF. For the CDR3, the DNA is TGTGCCAGCCTACCGACAGCCTCTCACAAGGGGACCCAGTACTTC.

The chain joins TRBV20-1 to TRBJ2-1; D not resolved. Deletions cut 0 bases from V and 13 bases from J, with 10 bases between. Germline loops: CDR1 DFQATT, CDR2 SNEGSKA (reference sequence). The CDR3 consists of 11 residues. CDR3: CSARDRVGQFF. CDR3 coding DNA: TGCAGTGCTAGAGATCGTGTGGGCCAGTTCTTC.

This chain joins TRBV7-9 and TRBJ2-7; D is unclear. CDR1 is SEHNR, CDR2 FQNEAQ, per germline (reference sequence). V was shortened by 1 base and J by 7 bases, with 14 bases between the two germline ends. The CDR3 runs to 14 residues. CDR3 in DNA: TGTGCCAGCAGCTTAGTACAGACCAGGAATGAGCAGTACTTC. This gives the protein CASSLVQTRNEQYF.

This rearrangement joins TRBV6-1 to TRBJ1-1; D may be TRBD1 (5 bases). Trimming took off 8 bases at V and 0 bases at J, with 16 bases between the two ends. CDR3 length equals 15 residues. CDR1 and CDR2 from the germline V gene are MNHNS and SASEGT. The CDR3 sequence is CASLGPLGVNTEAFF. The DNA of the CDR3 is TGTGCCAGCCTGGGGCCTCTCGGGGTGAACACTGAAGCTTTCTTT.

This chain links TRBV5-1 with TRBJ2-7; 8 bases fit TRBD1. Germline CDR1 is SGHRS and CDR2 is YFSETQ. The V gene end was trimmed by 7 bases and the J gene end by 2 bases; junction bases not matched to a gene: 11. The CDR3 consists of 15 residues. The chain's CDR3 is CASHRTGTGAYEQYF. As DNA, the CDR3 is TGCGCCAGCCACCGAACCGGGACAGGAGCCTACGAGCAGTACTTC.

This chain connects TRBV4-2 to TRBJ2-3; no clear D gene. V was cut by 0 bases and J by 8 bases, with 12 bases left in between. Germline V gene sequence: CDR1 LGHNA, CDR2 YNFKEQ. The CDR3 covers 14 residues. The CDR3 DNA reads TGTGCCAGCAGCCAAGATAGTAACTTGGGTACGCAGTATTTT. It yields the protein CASSQDSNLGTQYF.

V is TRBV5-6 and J is TRBJ2-1; D unresolved. This CDR3 is 11 amino acids long. CDR1 and CDR2 (germline): SGHDT, YYEEEE. V lost 1 base and J 8 bases, leaving 4 bases between the germline ends. In DNA, the CDR3 is TGTGCCAGCAGCTTGATGGATGAGCAGTTCTTC. It yields the protein CASSLMDEQFF.

This clonotype has only a few counts. The V call is TRBV12-3 or TRBV12-4, the J call TRBJ2-4; 10 bases align to TRBD2. V shed 8 bases and J 9 bases; nucleotides not matched to a gene: 7. This CDR3 has 13 residues. CDR3 protein: CASHLAGDPIQYF. The DNA of the CDR3 is TGTGCCAGCCATCTAGCGGGAGATCCCATTCAGTACTTC.

This chain uses TRBV12-3 or TRBV12-4 with TRBJ2-3, with D perhaps TRBD1 (6 bases). This CDR3 comprises 15 residues. Trimming cost V 6 bases and J 2 bases, with 15 bases left between them. CDR3 DNA: TGTGCCAGCAGGCCTAACAGGGATTCCACAGATACGCAGTATTTT. It is translated as CASRPNRDSTDTQYF.

The rearrangement links TRBV24-1 to TRBJ2-6, with unresolved D. V was pared by 9 bases and J by 0 bases, with 8 bases between. Germline CDR1 is KGHDR and CDR2 is SFDVKD. CDR3 length equals 14 residues. CDR3 nucleotides: TGTGCCACCTCCACCCGCTCTGGGGCCAACGTCCTGACTTTC. As protein: CATSTRSGANVLTF.

The V and J genes are TRBV9 and TRBJ2-7; 10 positions agree with TRBD1. Germline V gene lookup returns CDR1 SGDLS and CDR2 YYNGEE. CDR3 length: 16 amino acids. V was clipped by 4 bases and J by 0 bases; unmatched bases: 7. CDR3 protein: CASSPSGQGGSYEQYF. DNA for the CDR3: TGTGCCAGCAGCCCGTCAGGACAGGGGGGCTCCTACGAGCAGTACTTC.

This sequence joins TRBV5-4 and TRBJ2-1; the match to TRBD1 covers 10 bases. Germline V lookup: CDR1 SGHNT, CDR2 YYREEE (reference sequence). V shed 4 bases and J 9 bases; nucleotides not matched to a gene: 25. CDR3 size: 20 residues. CDR3 sequence (DNA): TGTGCCAGCAGCCCCAGAACTCCCCTTGCACCGGGACAGGGGCGGTCTGAGCAGTTCTTC. Amino acid sequence: CASSPRTPLAPGQGRSEQFF.

The chain joins TRBV5-1 to TRBJ2-5, with D perhaps TRBD1 (6 bases). The CDR3 consists of 12 residues. V was trimmed by 4 bases and J by 6 bases, leaving 10 bases between them. Germline lookup yields CDR1 SGHRS and CDR2 YFSETQ. DNA for the CDR3: TGCGCCAGCAGCACGCAGGGGCAGACCCAGTACTTC. It specifies CASSTQGQTQYF.

This clonotype has a single count. The gene calls are TRBV13 and TRBJ2-7; D not certain. The CDR3 length is 14 residues. V gave up 2 bases and J gave up 6 bases, with 14 bases separating them. Germline CDR1 PRHDT, CDR2 FYEKMQ (reference sequence). CDR3 amino acids: CASSLSPNRGEQYF. The DNA for the CDR3 is TGTGCCAGCAGCTTATCCCCGAACCGCGGCGAGCAGTACTTC. Supplemented by reference TRBV13 and TRBJ2-7, the full variable domain reads AAGVIQSPRHLIKEKRETATLKCYPIPRHDTVYWYQQGPGQDPQFLISFYEKMQSDKGSIPDRFSAQQFSDYHSELNMSSLELGDSALYFCASSLSPNRGEQYFGPGTRLTVT.

The chain employs TRBV7-8 and TRBJ2-3; D is tentatively TRBD1 or TRBD2 (5 bases each). With 9 bases removed from V and 6 bases from J, the gap between germline ends came to 40 bases. Germline V CDR1 and CDR2: SGHVS, FQNEAQ. This CDR3 spans 21 amino acids. The CDR3 is CARPEPPDRYHRHGVPDTQYF. CDR3 sequence (DNA): TGTGCCAGACCGGAGCCGCCTGACAGATACCACAGGCACGGGGTCCCGGATACGCAGTATTTT.

This clonotype was detected a few times. The gene calls are TRBV7-2 and TRBJ2-7; TRBD2 might be the D (5 bases). Trimming removed 5 bases from V and 6 bases from J, with 20 bases in between. The germline gives CDR1 SGHTA, CDR2 FQGNSA. The CDR3 is made up of 15 amino acids. CDR3 sequence reads: CASSTEWGAMGEQYF. The CDR3 DNA sequence: TGTGCCAGCAGCACCGAGTGGGGAGCAATGGGCGAGCAGTACTTC. Looking up the rest from reference TRBV7-2 and TRBJ2-7 gives the full variable domain: GAGVSQSPSNKVTEKGKDVELRCDPISGHTALYWYRQSLGQGLEFLIYFQGNSAPDKSGLPSDRFSAERTGGSVSTLTIQRTQQEDSAVYLCASSTEWGAMGEQYFGPGTRLTVT.

The table lists this clonotype with a few counts. The chain uses TRBV7-2 and TRBJ2-5; D is perhaps TRBD1 (5 bases). This CDR3 comprises 16 residues. The V gene's germline CDR1 is SGHTA and CDR2 FQGNSA. Trimming removed 1 base at V and 2 bases at J, with 14 bases between. CDR3 region: CASSLVWAGRQETQYF. The CDR3 DNA follows: TGTGCCAGCAGCTTAGTTTGGGCAGGGCGACAAGAGACCCAGTACTTC.

This clonotype was observed a single time. The J gene is TRBJ2-1, the V gene TRBV3-1; 7 bases are a match to TRBD2. This CDR3 spans 12 amino acids. V was pared by 2 bases and J by 15 bases, with 7 bases of the junction left unmatched. Per the germline V gene, CDR1 is LGHDT and CDR2 is YNNKEL (reference sequence). The CDR3 here is CASSQSRGERFF. Written as DNA, the CDR3 is TGTGCCAGCAGCCAATCACGGGGGGAACGGTTCTTC.

V gene TRBV6-5 combines with J gene TRBJ1-4; D remains ambiguous. V was shortened by 6 bases and J by 2 bases, with 10 bases between the two germline ends. The germline V gene has CDR1 MNHEY and CDR2 SVGAGI. The CDR3 has 14 amino acids. The DNA for the CDR3 is TGTGCCAGCAGCCCCTATGGGACTAATGAAAAACTGTTTTTT. Protein sequence: CASSPYGTNEKLFF.

This clonotype has a single count. The J gene is TRBJ2-7, the V gene TRBV3-1, with D unresolved. Looked up from germline, CDR1 is LGHDT and CDR2 is YNNKEL (reference sequence). The CDR3 consists of 14 residues. Trimming removed 0 bases from V and 1 base from J, with 7 bases in between. The CDR3 DNA reads TGTGCCAGCAGCCAAGATCCCCCGTCCTACGAGCAGTACTTC. Amino acid sequence: CASSQDPPSYEQYF.